These 30 T cell receptor beta chains were sequenced from one sample in a study of blood T cell repertoires in COVID-19. Clones were sequenced by immunoSEQ multiplex PCR, and TCRdb holds only the in-frame ones, with some missing. The repertoire holds 88,000 or so clones, with over 70% as singletons. The specimen was peripheral blood. These receptors were collected from a man in his 60s with acute or convalescent COVID-19.

The CDR3 here is CASSGGSGTSGIASTDTQYF. In DNA, the CDR3 is TGTGCCAGCAGCGGGGGGTCCGGGACTAGCGGCATAGCTAGCACAGATACGCAGTATTTT. This sequence joins TRBV9 and TRBJ2-3, with 11 positions matching TRBD2. The CDR3 covers 20 residues. Trimming took 3 bases from V and 0 from J; bases not matched to a gene: 15. The germline CDR1 and CDR2 sequences are SGDLS and YYNGEE. Full variable domain (rest looked up from reference TRBV9 and TRBJ2-3): DSGVTQTPKHLITATGQRVTLRCSPRSGDLSVYWYQQSLDQGLQFLIQYYNGEERAKGNILERFSAQQFPDLHSELNLSSLELGDSALYFCASSGGSGTSGIASTDTQYFGPGTRLTVL.

V and J are TRBV5-1 and TRBJ2-3; tentatively, D is TRBD1 (5 bases). Germline V gene lookup returns CDR1 SGHRS and CDR2 YFSETQ. The CDR3 loop spans 15 amino acids. With 5 bases removed from V and 6 bases from J, the gap between germline ends came to 19 bases. In DNA, the CDR3 is TGCGCCAGCAGGCAGATCGTGGGGCCCGCGGATACGCAGTATTTT. This codes for CASRQIVGPADTQYF.

The J gene is TRBJ2-5, the V gene TRBV27; D remains ambiguous. The V and J ends lost 4 bases and 3 bases respectively, with 9 bases between them. The germline V gene has CDR1 MNHEY and CDR2 SMNVEV (reference sequence). The CDR3 is 13 residues long. The CDR3 nucleotides are TGTGCCAGCAGTTACAGATGGGAAGAGACCCAGTACTTC. It translates to CASSYRWEETQYF.

The gene calls are TRBV5-4 and TRBJ2-1; TRBD2 matches at 9 bases. The junction had 1 base not matched to a gene; V was cut back by 0 bases and J by 3 bases. Per the germline V gene, CDR1 is SGHNT and CDR2 is YYREEE (reference sequence). This CDR3 is 15 amino acids long. The CDR3, as DNA: TGTGCCAGCAGCTTGGGAGCGGGAGGCTACAATGAGCAGTTCTTC. Translating gives CASSLGAGGYNEQFF.

The chain recombines TRBV5-6 with TRBJ2-2; 10 nucleotides agree with TRBD1. CDR3 size: 17 residues. Germline V gene data show CDR1 as SGHDT and CDR2 as YYEEEE. J lost 4 bases, V lost 4 bases, and 10 bases had no gene match. The DNA of the CDR3 is TGTGCCAGCAGCCTAACACCCGGGACAGGGGTCACCGGGGAGCTGTTTTTT. Translated: CASSLTPGTGVTGELFF.

The chain uses TRBV7-9 and TRBJ2-7, with 9 bases lining up with TRBD1. There are 15 residues in the CDR3. V trimming: 5 bases; J trimming: 2 bases; junction bases outside the gene matches: 7. Germline loops: CDR1 SEHNR, CDR2 FQNEAQ (reference sequence). CDR3 DNA: TGTGCCAGCAGCCGAACACAGGGGGCACCCTACGAGCAGTACTTC. This translates into CASSRTQGAPYEQYF.

This clone was observed a single time. The chain employs TRBV6-5 and TRBJ1-2; no definite D call. This CDR3 is built from 14 residues. The germline V and J ends were trimmed by 6 bases and 5 bases, with 16 bases remaining between them. Germline V CDR1 and CDR2: MNHEY, SVGAGI. CDR3 loop: CASRADGRDYGYTF. Here the CDR3 DNA reads TGTGCCAGCAGAGCGGACGGACGAGATTATGGCTACACCTTC.

The chain combines TRBV6-2 or TRBV6-3 with TRBJ2-5, with TRBD2 matching 7 bases. The CDR3 is 13 residues long. The germline V gene encodes CDR1 MNHEY and CDR2 SVGEGT. The V gene end was trimmed by 5 bases and the J gene end by 5 bases; junction bases not matched to a gene: 5. CDR3 protein: CASSRTSTETQYF. CDR3 sequence (DNA): TGTGCCAGCAGTCGGACTAGTACGGAGACCCAGTACTTC.

This clone was seen a few times. The gene calls are TRBV7-9 and TRBJ1-6; TRBD1 agrees at 7 bases. The CDR3 extends over 16 amino acids. Germline V gives CDR1 SEHNR, CDR2 FQNEAQ (reference sequence). V shed 2 bases and J 10 bases; nucleotides not matched to a gene: 11. CDR3 bases: TGTGCCAGCAGCTTAACGACCAGACAGGGTGGATCACCCCTCCACTTT. This gives the protein CASSLTTRQGGSPLHF.

The rearrangement uses TRBV6-5 and TRBJ1-2; 7 bases fit TRBD1. The CDR3 totals 15 residues. CDR1 is MNHEY and CDR2 is SVGAGI in the germline V gene. V trimming: 6 bases; J trimming: 4 bases; junction bases outside the gene matches: 11. CDR3 nucleotide sequence: TGTGCCAGCAGCGTAAGGACAGGCTCTGCCTATGGCTACACCTTC. Protein product: CASSVRTGSAYGYTF.

The chain employs TRBV7-2 and TRBJ2-6; D is unresolved. CDR3 size: 14 residues. The V gene's germline CDR1 is SGHTA and CDR2 FQGNSA. Trimming pared 3 bases from V and 0 bases from J, leaving 3 bases between. The CDR3: CASSLSSGANVLTF. The CDR3 DNA reads as TGTGCCAGCAGCTTGAGCTCTGGGGCCAACGTCCTGACTTTC.

The chain is built from TRBV19 and TRBJ1-4, with 7 bases lining up with TRBD1. CDR1 is LNHDA and CDR2 is SQIVND in the germline V gene (reference sequence). V trimming: 4 bases; J trimming: 0 bases; junction bases outside the gene matches: 11. The CDR3 has 18 residues. CDR3 in DNA: TGTGCCAGTAGTACAATAGGTACAGGGGAAACAACTAATGAAAAACTGTTTTTT. Amino acids: CASSTIGTGETTNEKLFF.

The genes are TRBV3-1 (or the pseudogene TRBV3-2) and TRBJ1-1; maybe TRBD1 (6 bases). This CDR3 spans 13 amino acids. CDR1 and CDR2 (germline): LGHDT, YNNKEL (reference sequence). Trimming shortened V by 6 bases and J by 7 bases, and 15 bases separated the two germline ends. CDR3 amino acids: CASSLAGVNEAFF. The CDR3 coding sequence is TGTGCCAGCAGTCTGGCAGGGGTAAATGAAGCTTTCTTT.

V and J are TRBV7-2 and TRBJ2-4; D is uncertain. Germline-derived CDR1 and CDR2 are SGHTA and FQGNSA. The CDR3 loop spans 11 amino acids. Trimming cost V 1 base and J 8 bases, with 3 bases left between them. As DNA, the CDR3 is TGTGCCAGCAGCTTAGGGCACATTCAGTACTTC. It yields the protein CASSLGHIQYF.

This clone was recorded once. This sequence joins TRBV27 and TRBJ1-2; no clear D gene. The CDR3 consists of 17 residues. The V gene's germline CDR1 is MNHEY and CDR2 SMNVEV (reference sequence). V gave up 3 bases and J gave up 4 bases, with 21 bases separating them. CDR3 DNA sequence: TGTGCCAGCAGTTTTGGGCAGAGAGCTTTTATGGGCTATGGCTACACCTTC. Protein product: CASSFGQRAFMGYGYTF.

This clone was found once. The chain has TRBV15 and TRBJ1-2; 7 bases line up with TRBD1. This CDR3 contains 14 residues. Germline assignment: CDR1 LNHNV and CDR2 YYDKDF (reference sequence). V dropped 5 bases and J dropped 7; count of bases not matched to a gene: 10. CDR3 loop: CATSPDPDRAGYTF. DNA for the CDR3: TGTGCCACCAGCCCGGACCCCGACAGGGCTGGCTACACCTTC.

V usage is TRBV28 and J usage is TRBJ1-2, with D uncertain. V was trimmed by 6 bases and J by 4 bases, leaving 18 bases between them. Germline lookup yields CDR1 MDHEN and CDR2 SYDVKM. The CDR3 sequence is 15 residues long. The CDR3 nucleotides read TGTGCCAGCAGACAAGGGAATGCGGGCCCCTATGGCTACACCTTC. It codes for CASRQGNAGPYGYTF.

This chain links TRBV29-1 with TRBJ1-2, with 8 nucleotides matching TRBD1. The CDR3 length is 16 residues. J gave up 3 bases and V 7 bases, and 16 bases lay outside the gene matches. Germline assignment: CDR1 SQVTM and CDR2 ANQGSEA. The CDR3 nucleotides read TGCAGCGCTAAAGCTAAGGGGACAGGAGGCTACTATGGCTACACCTTC. As protein: CSAKAKGTGGYYGYTF.

The rearrangement uses TRBV3-1 (or the pseudogene TRBV3-2) and TRBJ2-3; D may be TRBD2 (5 bases). Between the trimmed V and J ends, which lost 1 base and 1 base, there was a span of 9 bases. The CDR3 length is 15 residues. Germline V gives CDR1 LGHDT, CDR2 YNNKEL (reference sequence). The CDR3 reads CASSQGGPRTDTQYF. The DNA for the CDR3 is TGTGCCAGCAGCCAAGGAGGGCCCCGCACAGATACGCAGTATTTT.

Here the CDR3 DNA reads TGTGCCAGCTCGAGAGGGCTTGACCGAGGGGAGACCCAGTACTTC. Translating it yields CASSRGLDRGETQYF. V is TRBV18 and J is TRBJ2-5; perhaps TRBD2 as D (5 bases). Between the trimmed V and J ends, which lost 6 bases and 5 bases, there was a span of 19 bases. The CDR3 spans 15 residues. The germline V gene has CDR1 KGHSH and CDR2 LQKENI.

The chain carries TRBV5-1 and TRBJ2-2; 7 bases map to TRBD1. The CDR3 consists of 15 residues. V shed 2 bases and J 7 bases; nucleotides not matched to a gene: 8. Germline CDR1 reads SGHRS; CDR2 reads YFSETQ. The CDR3 DNA sequence: TGCGCCAGCAGCTTCCAACAGGGGACGGGCGGGGAGCTGTTTTTT. This translates into CASSFQQGTGGELFF.

J is TRBJ2-2 and V is TRBV18; 8 nucleotides align to TRBD2. This CDR3 contains 17 residues. CDR1 is KGHSH and CDR2 is LQKENI in the germline V gene. J was trimmed by 1 base and V by 6 bases; bases with no gene match: 10. CDR3 in amino acids: CASSRSPSGLNTGELFF. CDR3 nucleotide sequence: TGTGCCAGCTCGCGATCGCCTAGCGGGTTGAACACCGGGGAGCTGTTTTTT.

This sequence joins TRBV15 and TRBJ1-2; perhaps TRBD1 as D (6 bases). The germline CDR1 and CDR2 sequences are LNHNV and YYDKDF (reference sequence). The CDR3 consists of 14 residues. V lost 4 bases to trimming and J lost 9 bases, with 18 bases between them. CDR3 loop: CATSTRTTGSSYTF. CDR3 bases: TGTGCCACCAGCACAAGGACCACAGGGAGCAGCTACACCTTC.

The V and J genes are TRBV4-3 and TRBJ2-1; TRBD1 matches at 7 bases. V was clipped by 0 bases and J by 4 bases; unmatched bases: 9. The CDR3 has 17 residues. The germline gives CDR1 LGHNA, CDR2 YSLEER. For the CDR3, the DNA is TGCGCCAGCAGCCAAGATACTACAGGGGTTATTTACAATGAGCAGTTCTTC. This codes for CASSQDTTGVIYNEQFF.

J is TRBJ2-7 and V is TRBV5-6; D ambiguous. Trimming shortened V by 4 bases and J by 1 base, and 18 bases separated the two germline ends. This CDR3 region has 16 residues. Germline V gives CDR1 SGHDT, CDR2 YYEEEE. The CDR3 DNA reads TGTGCCAGCAGCGGAGTAATAAGGTCTTCTTCCTACGAGCAGTACTTC. Translated, it gives CASSGVIRSSSYEQYF.

This sequence joins TRBV2 and TRBJ1-3; D is unclear. The V gene's germline CDR1 is SNHLY and CDR2 FYNNEI. The CDR3 has 15 amino acids. Trimming took off 6 bases at V and 0 bases at J, with 12 bases between the two ends. The DNA for the CDR3 is TGTGCCAGCAGGGCCCTTTTTTTCTCTGGAAACACCATATATTTT. Translated: CASRALFFSGNTIYF.

V usage is TRBV10-3 and J usage is TRBJ2-7; TRBD1 aligns across 7 bases. Germline CDR1 is ENHRY and CDR2 is SYGVKD. There are 15 residues in the CDR3. V was pared by 0 bases and J by 3 bases, with 5 bases of the junction left unmatched. DNA of the CDR3: TGTGCCATCAGTGAGTCGGCGACAGGGAGCTACGAGCAGTACTTC. This encodes CAISESATGSYEQYF.

This sequence joins TRBV6-5 and TRBJ2-1; TRBD1 aligns across 9 bases. The CDR3 is made up of 16 amino acids. V gave up 0 bases and J gave up 6 bases; unmatched junction bases: 6. From germline, CDR1 is MNHEY and CDR2 SVGAGI. CDR3 sequence reads: CASSYSDRGGSNEQFF. As DNA, the CDR3 is TGTGCCAGCAGTTACTCCGACAGGGGGGGAAGCAATGAGCAGTTCTTC.

The chain joins TRBV19 to TRBJ1-1, with a weak D call TRBD1 (5 bases). The CDR3 is 13 amino acids. The V end lost 3 bases, the J end lost 5 bases, and 10 bases lay between the germline ends. Germline V gene sequence: CDR1 LNHDA, CDR2 SQIVND (reference sequence). The CDR3 sequence is CASSMGGGTEAFF. The CDR3 region has the DNA TGTGCCAGTAGTATGGGGGGAGGGACTGAAGCTTTCTTT.

This chain uses TRBV27 with TRBJ1-1, with D unclear. The CDR3 consists of 13 residues. Germline lookup yields CDR1 MNHEY and CDR2 SMNVEV (reference sequence). V was trimmed by 3 bases and J by 5 bases, leaving 10 bases between them. CDR3 sequence (DNA): TGTGCCAGCAGTTTTCTGGGAGGGACTGAAGCTTTCTTT. It specifies CASSFLGGTEAFF.